This is a list of T cell receptor beta chains from one sample in a study of T cell responses to AZD1222 COVID-19 vaccine. The assay was immunoSEQ multiplex PCR, and TCRdb's table has in-frame clones only and misses some. Counted here are tens of thousands of clones, roughly 89% occurring once; the ten biggest clones make up approximately 10%. The sequencing here drew on peripheral blood, taken 28 days after the second AZD1222 dose. Receptors originate from an adult who received the AZD1222 COVID-19 vaccine. The CDR3 runs from the conserved cysteine through the conserved F or W. Fields, in order: V gene, clone size, J gene, D gene, CDR3 protein, CDR3 DNA. The D gene is left open where the match is weak. Clone size, where shown, is once, few, many, or a class for clones that have expanded.

v_gene: TRBV6-5
abundance: few
j_gene: TRBJ2-2
d_gene: -
CDR3aa: CASSYVINGELFF
CDR3nt: TGTGCCAGCAGTTACGTTATTAACGGGGAGCTGTTTTTT

v_gene: TRBV5-4
abundance: -
j_gene: TRBJ2-2
d_gene: -
CDR3aa: CASSPPPTGLATSGELFF
CDR3nt: TGTGCCAGCAGCCCCCCACCAACGGGACTTGCTACAAGCGGGGAGCTGTTTTTT

v_gene: TRBV28
abundance: few
j_gene: TRBJ1-1
d_gene: -
CDR3aa: CASSLLGGAGTEAFF
CDR3nt: TGTGCCAGCAGTTTATTAGGGGGAGCGGGCACTGAAGCTTTCTTT

v_gene: TRBV19
abundance: few
j_gene: TRBJ2-5
d_gene: -
CDR3aa: CASSPLGVGAETQYF
CDR3nt: TGTGCCAGTAGTCCCCTTGGGGTGGGGGCGGAGACCCAGTACTTC

v_gene: TRBV6-5
abundance: -
j_gene: TRBJ1-2
d_gene: -
CDR3aa: CASSTSSEGYGYTF
CDR3nt: TGTGCCAGCAGCACATCCTCTGAGGGCTATGGCTACACCTTC

v_gene: TRBV7-9
abundance: -
j_gene: TRBJ2-7
d_gene: -
CDR3aa: CASSLGYRVYEQYF
CDR3nt: TGTGCCAGCAGCTTAGGGTACAGGGTATACGAGCAGTACTTC

v_gene: TRBV6-2/TRBV6-3
abundance: once
j_gene: TRBJ2-3
d_gene: -
CDR3aa: CASSYEGEGSTDTQYF
CDR3nt: TGTGCCAGCAGTTACGAAGGGGAAGGAAGCACAGATACGCAGTATTTT

v_gene: TRBV4-3
abundance: -
j_gene: TRBJ1-1
d_gene: TRBD1
CDR3aa: CASSPTGGTEAFF
CDR3nt: TGCGCCAGCAGCCCGACAGGGGGCACTGAAGCTTTCTTT

v_gene: TRBV30
abundance: -
j_gene: TRBJ2-6
d_gene: -
CDR3aa: CAWSSRGRGQSSGANVLTF
CDR3nt: TGTGCCTGGAGCTCGAGAGGGCGGGGGCAAAGCTCTGGGGCCAACGTCCTGACTTTC

v_gene: TRBV7-2
abundance: -
j_gene: TRBJ1-1
d_gene: -
CDR3aa: CASSSNRETEAFF
CDR3nt: TGTGCCAGCAGCTCCAACAGGGAAACTGAAGCTTTCTTT

v_gene: TRBV19
abundance: -
j_gene: TRBJ1-5
d_gene: -
CDR3aa: CASSPYGGSNQPQHF
CDR3nt: TGTGCCAGTAGTCCATACGGGGGTAGCAATCAGCCCCAGCATTTT

v_gene: TRBV5-4
abundance: -
j_gene: TRBJ2-7
d_gene: -
CDR3aa: CASRPGTESYEQYF
CDR3nt: TGTGCCAGCAGACCCGGGACGGAATCCTACGAGCAGTACTTC

v_gene: TRBV27
abundance: -
j_gene: TRBJ2-7
d_gene: TRBD2
CDR3aa: CASSTPGTIYEQYF
CDR3nt: TGTGCCAGCAGCACCCCCGGGACTATCTACGAGCAGTACTTC

v_gene: TRBV15
abundance: -
j_gene: TRBJ1-3
d_gene: TRBD1
CDR3aa: CATSPWTGRNTIYF
CDR3nt: TGTGCCACCAGCCCGTGGACAGGCCGAAACACCATATATTTT

v_gene: TRBV15
abundance: few
j_gene: TRBJ2-7
d_gene: TRBD2
CDR3aa: CATSRRGGPGPGEQYF
CDR3nt: TGTGCCACCAGCCGCCGGGGGGGACCGGGGCCGGGGGAGCAGTACTTC

v_gene: TRBV7-9
abundance: -
j_gene: TRBJ1-1
d_gene: -
CDR3aa: CASSAPGRKNTEAFF
CDR3nt: TGTGCCAGCAGCGCACCGGGCCGGAAGAACACTGAAGCTTTCTTT

v_gene: TRBV7-3
abundance: -
j_gene: TRBJ2-2
d_gene: -
CDR3aa: CASSLKGQNTGELFF
CDR3nt: TGTGCCAGCAGCTTAAAGGGCCAGAACACCGGGGAGCTGTTTTTT

v_gene: TRBV6-5
abundance: -
j_gene: TRBJ2-7
d_gene: -
CDR3aa: CASSPSQGYEQYF
CDR3nt: TGTGCCAGCAGCCCCTCCCAAGGCTACGAGCAGTACTTC

v_gene: TRBV6-5
abundance: -
j_gene: TRBJ2-7
d_gene: -
CDR3aa: CAGKEGSQHEQYF
CDR3nt: TGTGCCGGAAAAGAGGGGAGCCAGCACGAGCAGTACTTC

v_gene: TRBV5-1
abundance: -
j_gene: TRBJ1-2
d_gene: -
CDR3aa: CASSSKTVAAYGYTF
CDR3nt: TGCGCCAGCAGTTCTAAGACGGTGGCGGCCTATGGCTACACCTTC

v_gene: TRBV28
abundance: -
j_gene: TRBJ1-1
d_gene: -
CDR3aa: CASSSLLGGAFF
CDR3nt: TGTGCCAGCAGTTCCCTCCTCGGGGGAGCTTTCTTT

v_gene: TRBV27
abundance: -
j_gene: TRBJ1-2
d_gene: -
CDR3aa: CASRPLGEGPYGYTF
CDR3nt: TGTGCCAGCAGGCCACTAGGTGAAGGGCCCTATGGCTACACCTTC

v_gene: TRBV18
abundance: -
j_gene: TRBJ2-7
d_gene: -
CDR3aa: CASSLADGYEQYF
CDR3nt: TGTGCCAGCTCACTCGCGGACGGCTACGAGCAGTACTTC

v_gene: TRBV29-1
abundance: -
j_gene: TRBJ1-1
d_gene: TRBD1
CDR3aa: CSVEGGQGAEAFF
CDR3nt: TGCAGCGTTGAGGGGGGACAGGGGGCTGAAGCTTTCTTT

v_gene: TRBV5-6
abundance: -
j_gene: TRBJ1-2
d_gene: -
CDR3aa: CASRAEGSDTF
CDR3nt: TGTGCCAGCAGGGCAGAAGGGAGCGACACCTTC

v_gene: TRBV6-5
abundance: -
j_gene: TRBJ1-1
d_gene: -
CDR3aa: CASSYVSTNTEAFF
CDR3nt: TGTGCCAGCAGTTACGTGTCTACGAACACTGAAGCTTTCTTT

v_gene: TRBV9
abundance: -
j_gene: TRBJ1-5
d_gene: -
CDR3aa: CASNRDSNQPQHF
CDR3nt: TGTGCCAGCAACAGGGATAGCAATCAGCCCCAGCATTTT

v_gene: TRBV12-3/TRBV12-4
abundance: -
j_gene: TRBJ1-2
d_gene: -
CDR3aa: CASRYQGLHGYTF
CDR3nt: TGTGCCAGCAGATATCAGGGGTTGCATGGCTACACCTTC

v_gene: TRBV19
abundance: -
j_gene: TRBJ1-6
d_gene: -
CDR3aa: CASSRIEESPLHF
CDR3nt: TGTGCCAGTAGTAGAATCGAAGAGTCACCCCTCCACTTT

v_gene: TRBV7-2
abundance: -
j_gene: TRBJ2-1
d_gene: -
CDR3aa: CASSYRGQNREQFF
CDR3nt: TGTGCCAGCAGCTACCGGGGTCAAAACCGAGAGCAGTTCTTC

v_gene: TRBV5-8
abundance: -
j_gene: TRBJ2-3
d_gene: TRBD1
CDR3aa: CASSLGTGPTDTQYF
CDR3nt: TGTGCCAGCAGCTTGGGGACAGGACCCACAGATACGCAGTATTTT

v_gene: TRBV9
abundance: -
j_gene: TRBJ2-5
d_gene: -
CDR3aa: CASSGGGILQETQYF
CDR3nt: TGTGCCAGCAGCGGAGGGGGTATCCTCCAAGAGACCCAGTACTTC

v_gene: TRBV28
abundance: -
j_gene: TRBJ2-5
d_gene: TRBD1
CDR3aa: CASSFYRGRETQYF
CDR3nt: TGTGCCAGCAGTTTTTACAGGGGACGAGAGACCCAGTACTTC

v_gene: TRBV27
abundance: -
j_gene: TRBJ1-1
d_gene: -
CDR3aa: CASSSTNTEAFF
CDR3nt: TGTGCCAGCAGTAGCACGAACACTGAAGCTTTCTTT

v_gene: TRBV18
abundance: -
j_gene: TRBJ2-7
d_gene: -
CDR3aa: CASSPAQRNYEQYF
CDR3nt: TGTGCCAGCTCACCAGCGCAGCGCAACTACGAGCAGTACTTC

v_gene: TRBV10-3
abundance: -
j_gene: TRBJ2-1
d_gene: -
CDR3aa: CAISELTGRLGNEQFF
CDR3nt: TGTGCCATCAGTGAATTAACAGGGAGGTTGGGCAATGAGCAGTTCTTC

v_gene: TRBV9
abundance: -
j_gene: TRBJ2-3
d_gene: -
CDR3aa: CASSVEDTQYF
CDR3nt: TGTGCCAGCAGCGTAGAGGATACGCAGTATTTT

v_gene: TRBV7-9
abundance: -
j_gene: TRBJ2-7
d_gene: -
CDR3aa: CASSPADEQYF
CDR3nt: TGTGCCAGCAGCCCTGCAGACGAGCAGTACTTC

v_gene: TRBV7-8
abundance: -
j_gene: TRBJ2-2
d_gene: TRBD1
CDR3aa: CASSPLTGGPAGELFF
CDR3nt: TGTGCCAGCAGCCCTCTGACAGGGGGCCCGGCCGGGGAGCTGTTTTTT

v_gene: TRBV5-1
abundance: -
j_gene: TRBJ1-4
d_gene: -
CDR3aa: CASSLDPDATNEKLFF
CDR3nt: TGCGCCAGCTCCCTAGACCCGGATGCAACTAATGAAAAACTGTTTTTT

v_gene: TRBV28
abundance: -
j_gene: TRBJ2-5
d_gene: -
CDR3aa: CASTEGGEETQYF
CDR3nt: TGTGCCAGCACTGAGGGGGGAGAGGAGACCCAGTACTTC

v_gene: TRBV6-5
abundance: few
j_gene: TRBJ1-1
d_gene: -
CDR3aa: CASSLWTSNTEAFF
CDR3nt: TGTGCCAGCAGCCTCTGGACTTCTAACACTGAAGCTTTCTTT